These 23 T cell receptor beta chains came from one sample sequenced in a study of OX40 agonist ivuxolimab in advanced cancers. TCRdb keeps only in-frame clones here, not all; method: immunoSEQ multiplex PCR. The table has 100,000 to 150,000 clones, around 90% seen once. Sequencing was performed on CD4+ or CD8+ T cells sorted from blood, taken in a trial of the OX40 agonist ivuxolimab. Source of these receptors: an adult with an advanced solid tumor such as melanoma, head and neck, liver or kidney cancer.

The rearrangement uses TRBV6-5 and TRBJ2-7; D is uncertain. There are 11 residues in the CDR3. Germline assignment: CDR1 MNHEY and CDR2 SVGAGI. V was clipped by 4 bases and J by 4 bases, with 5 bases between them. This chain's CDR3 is CASSSHYEQYF. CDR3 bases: TGTGCCAGCAGTTCACATTACGAGCAGTACTTC.

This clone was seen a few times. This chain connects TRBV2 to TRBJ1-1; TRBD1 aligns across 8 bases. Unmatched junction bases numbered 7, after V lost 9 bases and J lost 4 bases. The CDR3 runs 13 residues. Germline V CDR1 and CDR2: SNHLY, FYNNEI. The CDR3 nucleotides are TGTGCCAGTACTAATACAGGGGGCACTGAAGCTTTCTTT. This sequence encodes CASTNTGGTEAFF.

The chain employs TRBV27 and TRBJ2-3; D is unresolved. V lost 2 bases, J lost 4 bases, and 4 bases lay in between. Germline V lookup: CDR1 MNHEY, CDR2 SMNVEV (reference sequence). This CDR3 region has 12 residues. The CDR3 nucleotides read TGTGCCAGCAGTTTAAACGCAGATACGCAGTATTTT. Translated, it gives CASSLNADTQYF.

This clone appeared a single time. As DNA, the CDR3 is TGTGCCAGCAGTGATGGGTATGTTGAGCAGTTCTTC. Amino acids: CASSDGYVEQFF. V is TRBV6-1 and J is TRBJ2-1; D not resolved. Trimming took 3 bases from V and 9 from J, leaving 9 bases between them. The germline V gene encodes CDR1 MNHNS and CDR2 SASEGT. This CDR3 contains 12 residues.

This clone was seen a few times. CDR3 in DNA: TGCGCCAGCAGCCAAGAGGCACGGGCTAGCGGGGGGGGGTTCTTC. This codes for CASSQEARASGGGFF. V is TRBV4-3 and J is TRBJ2-1; TRBD2 agrees at 12 bases. With V trimmed by 0 bases and J by 15 bases, 9 bases remained unmatched. The CDR3 has 15 amino acids. CDR1 and CDR2 from the germline V gene are LGHNA and YSLEER.

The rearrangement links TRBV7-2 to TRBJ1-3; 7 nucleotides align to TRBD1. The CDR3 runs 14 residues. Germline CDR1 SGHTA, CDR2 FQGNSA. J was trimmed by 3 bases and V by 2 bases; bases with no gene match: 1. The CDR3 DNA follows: TGTGCCAGCAGCTTAAGGGACAGTGGAAACACCATATATTTT. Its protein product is CASSLRDSGNTIYF.

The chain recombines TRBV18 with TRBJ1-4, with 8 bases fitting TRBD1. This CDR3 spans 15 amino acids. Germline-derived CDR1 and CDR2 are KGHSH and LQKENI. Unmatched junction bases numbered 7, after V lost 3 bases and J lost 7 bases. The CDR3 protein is CASSPLNRGAEKLFF. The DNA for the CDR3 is TGTGCCAGCTCACCCCTAAACAGGGGGGCTGAAAAACTGTTTTTT.

CDR3 sequence (DNA): TGTGCCTGGAAGGGCCAAGAGACCCAGTACTTC. Translation gives CAWKGQETQYF. The chain combines TRBV30 with TRBJ2-5, with unresolved D. V lost 4 bases and J 1 base, leaving 4 bases between the germline ends. The germline V gene encodes CDR1 GTSNPN and CDR2 SVGIG (reference sequence). The CDR3 consists of 11 residues.

The CDR3 DNA sequence: TGTGCCAGCGCATCTAACACTAACAGGGAGGGTCAGCCCCAGCATTTT. Protein: CASASNTNREGQPQHF. The chain joins TRBV18 to TRBJ1-5, with a possible D match to TRBD1 (6 bases). V gave up 8 bases and J gave up 6 bases, with 23 bases separating them. CDR1 KGHSH and CDR2 LQKENI come from the germline V gene. This CDR3 is 16 amino acids long.

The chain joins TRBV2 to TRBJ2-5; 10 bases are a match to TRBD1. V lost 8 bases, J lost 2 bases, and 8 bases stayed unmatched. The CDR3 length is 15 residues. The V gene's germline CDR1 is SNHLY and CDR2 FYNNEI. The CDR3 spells CASVDRGGVQETQYF. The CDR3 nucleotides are TGTGCCAGCGTGGACAGGGGGGGGGTTCAAGAGACCCAGTACTTC. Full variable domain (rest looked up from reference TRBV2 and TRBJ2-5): EPEVTQTPSHQVTQMGQEVILRCVPISNHLYFYWYRQILGQKVEFLVSFYNNEISEKSEIFDDQFSVERPDGSNFTLKIRSTKLEDSAMYFCASVDRGGVQETQYFGPGTRLLVL.

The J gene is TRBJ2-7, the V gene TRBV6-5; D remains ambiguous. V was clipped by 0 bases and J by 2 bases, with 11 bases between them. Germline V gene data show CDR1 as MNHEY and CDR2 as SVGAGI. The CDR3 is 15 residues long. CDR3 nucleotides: TGTGCCAGCAGTTACTCGATCCAGTTCACCTACGAGCAGTACTTC. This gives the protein CASSYSIQFTYEQYF.

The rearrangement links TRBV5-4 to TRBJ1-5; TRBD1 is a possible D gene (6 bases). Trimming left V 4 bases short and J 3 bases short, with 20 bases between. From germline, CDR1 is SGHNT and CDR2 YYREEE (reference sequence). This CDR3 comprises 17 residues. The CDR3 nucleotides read TGTGCCAGCAGCGAACGGCGAGGGGGTGTGTTCAATCAGCCCCAGCATTTT. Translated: CASSERRGGVFNQPQHF.

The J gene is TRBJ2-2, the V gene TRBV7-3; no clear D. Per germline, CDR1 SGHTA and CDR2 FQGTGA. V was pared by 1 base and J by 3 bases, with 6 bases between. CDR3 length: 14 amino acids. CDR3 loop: CASSLKPYTGELFF. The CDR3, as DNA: TGTGCCAGCAGCTTAAAACCCTACACCGGGGAGCTGTTTTTT.

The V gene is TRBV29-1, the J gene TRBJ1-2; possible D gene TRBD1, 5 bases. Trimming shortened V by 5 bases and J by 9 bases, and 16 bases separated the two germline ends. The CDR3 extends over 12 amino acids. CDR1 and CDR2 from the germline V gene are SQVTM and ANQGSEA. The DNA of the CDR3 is TGCAGCGTTTCCCTGGGACTTTTAAGCTACACCTTC. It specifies CSVSLGLLSYTF. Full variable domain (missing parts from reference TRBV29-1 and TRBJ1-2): SAVISQKPSRDICQRGTSLTIQCQVDSQVTMMFWYRQQPGQSLTLIATANQGSEATYESGFVIDKFPISRPNLTFSTLTVSNMSPEDSSIYLCSVSLGLLSYTFGSGTRLTVV.

CDR3 nucleotide sequence: TGTGCCAGCAAGGGGGCGGGGAACACCGGGGAGCTGTTTTTT. Translation: CASKGAGNTGELFF. This rearrangement joins TRBV25-1 to TRBJ2-2; 7 bases fit TRBD1. Germline CDR1 reads MGHDK; CDR2 reads SYGVNS. The CDR3 totals 14 residues. Trimming took 7 bases from V and 1 from J; bases not matched to a gene: 3.

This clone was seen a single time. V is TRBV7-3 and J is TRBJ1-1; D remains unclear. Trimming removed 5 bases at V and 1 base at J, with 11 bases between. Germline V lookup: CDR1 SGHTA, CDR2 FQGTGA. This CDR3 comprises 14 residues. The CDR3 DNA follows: TGTGCCAGCAGCCCCGGGCCCGAGAACACTGAAGCTTTCTTT. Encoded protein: CASSPGPENTEAFF.

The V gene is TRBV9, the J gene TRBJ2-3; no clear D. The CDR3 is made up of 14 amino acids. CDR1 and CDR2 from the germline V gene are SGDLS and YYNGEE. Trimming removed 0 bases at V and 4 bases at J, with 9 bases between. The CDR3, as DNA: TGTGCCAGCAGCGTAGCGGGTTCTCCAGATACGCAGTATTTT. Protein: CASSVAGSPDTQYF.

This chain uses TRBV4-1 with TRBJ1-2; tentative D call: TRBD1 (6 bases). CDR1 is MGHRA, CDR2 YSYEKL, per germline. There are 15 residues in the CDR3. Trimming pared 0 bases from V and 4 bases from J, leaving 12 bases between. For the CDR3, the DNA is TGCGCCAGCAGCCAAGATCGTGGGGGCCTCTATGGCTACACCTTC. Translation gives CASSQDRGGLYGYTF.

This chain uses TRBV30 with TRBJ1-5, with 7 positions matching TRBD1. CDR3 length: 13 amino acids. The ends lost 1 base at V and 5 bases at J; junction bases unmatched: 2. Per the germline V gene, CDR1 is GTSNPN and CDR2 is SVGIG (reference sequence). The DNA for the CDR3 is TGTGCCTGGAGTGGAGGGGGCCATCAGCCCCAGCATTTT. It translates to CAWSGGGHQPQHF. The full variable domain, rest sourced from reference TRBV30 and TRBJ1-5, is SQTIHQWPATLVQPVGSPLSLECTVEGTSNPNLYWYRQAAGRGLQLLFYSVGIGQISSEVPQNLSASRPQDRQFILSSKKLLLSDSGFYLCAWSGGGHQPQHFGDGTRLSIL.

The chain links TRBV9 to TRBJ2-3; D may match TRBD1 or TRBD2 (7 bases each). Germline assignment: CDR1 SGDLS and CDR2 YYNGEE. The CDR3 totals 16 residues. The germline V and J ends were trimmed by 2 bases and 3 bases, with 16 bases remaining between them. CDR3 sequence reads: CASSVRQGSGTDTQYF. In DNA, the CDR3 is TGTGCCAGCAGCGTCCGACAGGGTAGCGGGACAGATACGCAGTATTTT. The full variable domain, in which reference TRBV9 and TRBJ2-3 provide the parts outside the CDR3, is DSGVTQTPKHLITATGQRVTLRCSPRSGDLSVYWYQQSLDQGLQFLIQYYNGEERAKGNILERFSAQQFPDLHSELNLSSLELGDSALYFCASSVRQGSGTDTQYFGPGTRLTVL.

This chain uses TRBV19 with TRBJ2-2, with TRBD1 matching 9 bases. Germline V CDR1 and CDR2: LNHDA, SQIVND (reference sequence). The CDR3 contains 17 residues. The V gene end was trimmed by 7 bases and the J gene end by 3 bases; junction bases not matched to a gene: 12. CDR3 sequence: CASTPRGGQGYTGELFF. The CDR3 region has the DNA TGTGCCAGTACCCCTAGGGGAGGACAGGGGTACACCGGGGAGCTGTTTTTT.

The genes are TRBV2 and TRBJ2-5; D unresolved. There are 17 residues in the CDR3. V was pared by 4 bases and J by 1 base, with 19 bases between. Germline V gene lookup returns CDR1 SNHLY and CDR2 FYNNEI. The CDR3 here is CASSGRRVELAQETQYF. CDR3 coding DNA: TGTGCCAGCAGTGGCCGCCGGGTGGAGTTAGCCCAAGAGACCCAGTACTTC.

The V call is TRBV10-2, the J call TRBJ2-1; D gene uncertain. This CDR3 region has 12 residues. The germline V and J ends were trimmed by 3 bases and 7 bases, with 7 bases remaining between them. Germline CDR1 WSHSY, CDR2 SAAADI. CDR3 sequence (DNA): TGCGCCAGCAGTGACGTGGTGAATGAGCAGTTCTTC. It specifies CASSDVVNEQFF.